This entry describes one TCR beta chain. Only in-frame clones appear in the TCRdb table, and some are missing; sequencing was by immunoSEQ multiplex PCR. The repertoire holds about 45,000 clones, with 96% as singletons. The sample comes from a study of T cell changes during pregnancy in multiple sclerosis. V gave up 4 bases and J gave up 9 bases, with 14 bases separating them. CDR1 SGHRS and CDR2 YFSETQ come from the germline V gene. The CDR3 is 13 residues long. This specimen consisted of peripheral blood, obtained in the second trimester of pregnancy. V and J are TRBV5-1 and TRBJ2-1; D may be TRBD1 (6 bases). This TCR derives from a female donor with multiple sclerosis, enrolled in a pregnancy study. The CDR3 is CASSRRQDGEQFF. The CDR3 coding sequence is TGCGCCAGCAGCCGACGACAGGACGGTGAGCAGTTCTTC.